These 22 T cell receptor beta chains came from one sample sequenced in a study of T cell responses to AZD1222 COVID-19 vaccine. The data were produced by immunoSEQ multiplex PCR, yet TCRdb's version contains in-frame clones alone and is incomplete. The sample consists of roughly 120,000 clones, 70% to 90% of them appearing once. Source: peripheral blood, taken on day 0 of AZD1222 vaccination. The receptor set was obtained from an adult in good health.

The V gene is TRBV7-9, the J gene TRBJ2-1; weak D call: TRBD1 (7 bases). V gave up 7 bases and J gave up 2 bases, with 18 bases separating them. Looked up from germline, CDR1 is SEHNR and CDR2 is FQNEAQ (reference sequence). The CDR3 contains 16 residues. The CDR3 DNA follows: TGTGCCAGCACCCTCAGGGGGGCGGGGACCTACAATGAGCAGTTCTTC. Amino acids: CASTLRGAGTYNEQFF.

The CDR3 DNA reads as TGTGCCAGCAGCGTCATAGGACTGAACACTGAAGCTTTCTTT. This codes for CASSVIGLNTEAFF. The rearrangement links TRBV7-2 to TRBJ1-1; D ambiguous. Germline V CDR1 and CDR2: SGHTA, FQGNSA. This CDR3 is 14 amino acids long. V lost 5 bases, J lost 0 bases, and 10 bases lay in between. Using reference TRBV7-2 and TRBJ1-1 for the parts outside the CDR3, the full variable domain is GAGVSQSPSNKVTEKGKDVELRCDPISGHTALYWYRQSLGQGLEFLIYFQGNSAPDKSGLPSDRFSAERTGGSVSTLTIQRTQQEDSAVYLCASSVIGLNTEAFFGQGTRLTVV.

This clone occurred once. V and J are TRBV6-5 and TRBJ1-4, with D maybe TRBD1 (5 bases). V dropped 6 bases and J dropped 5 bases, with 13 bases sitting between them. The germline V gene encodes CDR1 MNHEY and CDR2 SVGAGI. The CDR3 covers 14 residues. CDR3 coding DNA: TGTGCCAGCAGCCCGGGACGGAGGAATGAAAAACTGTTTTTT. Its protein is CASSPGRRNEKLFF.

The rearrangement links TRBV2 to TRBJ1-2; TRBD1 matches at 10 bases. CDR1 and CDR2 from the germline V gene are SNHLY and FYNNEI. The CDR3 is made up of 13 amino acids. Losses at the gene ends were 7 bases for V and 8 bases for J; bases not matched to a gene: 7. Here the CDR3 reads CASTEGQGRGYTF. The CDR3 nucleotides are TGTGCCAGCACCGAGGGACAGGGGCGAGGCTACACCTTC.

The rearrangement links TRBV19 to TRBJ1-5; D gene ambiguous. V shed 4 bases and J shed 4 bases, with 8 bases lying between them. The CDR3 is 13 amino acids. Germline V lookup: CDR1 LNHDA, CDR2 SQIVND (reference sequence). CDR3 in DNA: TGTGCCAGTAGTAGTCAGATAAATCAGCCCCAGCATTTT. Its translation: CASSSQINQPQHF. The whole variable domain, filled in from reference TRBV19 and TRBJ1-5, reads DGGITQSPKYLFRKEGQNVTLSCEQNLNHDAMYWYRQDPGQGLRLIYYSQIVNDFQKGDIAEGYSVSREKKESFPLTVTSAQKNPTAFYLCASSSQINQPQHFGDGTRLSIL.

The V gene is TRBV6-5, the J gene TRBJ2-7, with 7 nucleotides matching TRBD1. Germline CDR1 is MNHEY and CDR2 is SVGAGI. CDR3 length: 14 amino acids. The V segment lost 2 bases and the J segment 7 bases; nucleotides outside the gene matches: 8. The CDR3 sequence is CASSYALQGSEQYF. The CDR3 DNA sequence: TGTGCCAGCAGTTACGCCCTACAGGGGTCGGAGCAGTACTTC.

CDR3: CASSWAGEGNIQYF. CDR3 in DNA: TGTGCCAGCAGTTGGGCGGGAGAGGGAAACATTCAGTACTTC. The chain links TRBV6-5 to TRBJ2-4, with TRBD2 matching over 7 bases. This CDR3 contains 14 residues. The trim removed 4 bases at V and 6 bases at J, leaving 6 bases unmatched. In germline, CDR1 is MNHEY, CDR2 SVGAGI.

V and J are TRBV4-1 and TRBJ2-7, with TRBD1 matching over 9 bases. J lost 3 bases, V lost 3 bases, and 6 bases had no gene match. Per germline, CDR1 MGHRA and CDR2 YSYEKL. This CDR3 has 15 residues. The CDR3 bases are TGCGCCAGCAGCCACCTAGACAGGGGGATCTACGAGCAGTACTTC. Its protein product is CASSHLDRGIYEQYF.

The chain links TRBV10-2 to TRBJ1-5; D might be TRBD1 (6 bases). V was clipped by 2 bases and J by 7 bases, with 24 bases between them. This CDR3 spans 18 amino acids. Germline V gene sequence: CDR1 WSHSY, CDR2 SAAADI. Here the CDR3 DNA reads TGCGCCAGCAGTGAGGCGACCCAACGACAGGCGCGATGGCAGCCCCAGCATTTT. This encodes CASSEATQRQARWQPQHF.

The chain uses TRBV6-4 and TRBJ2-3; perhaps D is TRBD1 or TRBD2 (5 bases each). Trimming removed 5 bases at V and 4 bases at J, with 10 bases between. The CDR3 is made up of 13 amino acids. Germline values: CDR1 MRHNA, CDR2 SNTAGT. CDR3 sequence reads: CASSPGRSDTQYF. In nucleotides, the CDR3 is TGTGCCAGCAGTCCGGGACGCTCAGATACGCAGTATTTT.

CDR3 amino acids: CAGAGLYGYTF. CDR3 in DNA: TGTGCCGGGGCGGGGCTCTATGGCTACACCTTC. This sequence joins TRBV28 and TRBJ1-2, with D tentatively TRBD1 (5 bases). This CDR3 has 11 amino acids. Trimming took 11 bases from V and 4 from J, leaving 11 bases between them. CDR1 MDHEN and CDR2 SYDVKM come from the germline V gene.

V gene TRBV5-1 combines with J gene TRBJ1-1, with no clear D. Germline V gives CDR1 SGHRS, CDR2 YFSETQ. With 4 bases removed from V and 1 base from J, the gap between germline ends came to 11 bases. The CDR3 loop spans 14 amino acids. The chain's CDR3 is CASSLLQQNTEAFF. DNA for the CDR3: TGCGCCAGCAGCCTCCTACAGCAGAACACTGAAGCTTTCTTT.

This clone was recorded only once. The chain carries TRBV5-1 and TRBJ1-1; the match to TRBD1 covers 11 bases. Germline V CDR1 and CDR2: SGHRS, YFSETQ. This CDR3 spans 13 amino acids. V dropped 5 bases and J dropped 4; count of bases not matched to a gene: 1. The CDR3 DNA is TGCGCCAGCAGGGGACAGGGGGGCACTGAAGCTTTCTTT. Protein sequence: CASRGQGGTEAFF.

This clone was counted once. The V call is TRBV27, the J call TRBJ2-5; D might be TRBD2 (6 bases). The CDR3 sequence is 15 residues long. Trimming removed 5 bases from V and 4 bases from J, with 17 bases in between. CDR1 and CDR2 from the germline V gene are MNHEY and SMNVEV (reference sequence). The CDR3 nucleotides are TGTGCCAGCAGTCCAACCCGGAGGGGAGGAGAGACCCAGTACTTC. Encoded protein: CASSPTRRGGETQYF.

The V call is TRBV9, the J call TRBJ1-6; 10 bases fit TRBD1. With 3 bases clipped from V and 7 bases from J, the junction kept 4 bases outside the gene matches. This CDR3 spans 15 amino acids. From germline, CDR1 is SGDLS and CDR2 YYNGEE. The CDR3 here is CASSGDRGGNSPLHF. The DNA for the CDR3 is TGTGCCAGCAGCGGGGACAGGGGCGGGAATTCACCCCTCCACTTT.

The chain has TRBV19 and TRBJ1-2; 7 bases are a match to TRBD1. The CDR3 is 15 residues long. The germline gives CDR1 LNHDA, CDR2 SQIVND (reference sequence). Trimming at V came to 1 base and at J to 5 bases, leaving 7 bases not matched to a gene. CDR3 coding DNA: TGTGCCAGTAGTATAGCCGAGGGGGCTGTGTATGGCTACACCTTC. Its protein product is CASSIAEGAVYGYTF.

The rearrangement links TRBV7-2 to TRBJ2-6, with D perhaps matching TRBD1 (5 bases). V was shortened by 4 bases and J by 2 bases, with 9 bases between the two germline ends. Germline loops: CDR1 SGHTA, CDR2 FQGNSA. The CDR3 contains 15 residues. In DNA, the CDR3 is TGTGCCAGCAGCTCTCACAGGACTGGGGCCAACGTCCTGACTTTC. This codes for CASSSHRTGANVLTF.

The count of this clone is one. The chain links TRBV14 to TRBJ1-2; 8 nucleotides align to TRBD1. The CDR3 consists of 14 residues. The germline gives CDR1 SGHDN, CDR2 FVKESK. V was pared by 1 base and J by 6 bases, with 4 bases of the junction left unmatched. The CDR3 bases are TGTGCCAGCAGCCAAGTTGGCAGGGGGCATGGCTACACCTTC. It yields the protein CASSQVGRGHGYTF. The full variable domain, rest sourced from reference TRBV14 and TRBJ1-2, is EAGVTQFPSHSVIEKGQTVTLRCDPISGHDNLYWYRRVMGKEIKFLLHFVKESKQDESGMPNNRFLAERTGGTYSTLKVQPAELEDSGVYFCASSQVGRGHGYTFGSGTRLTVV.

DNA for the CDR3: TGTGCCAGCAGTCCTAATACAGGGAGGCCCTATGGCTACACCTTC. This sequence encodes CASSPNTGRPYGYTF. This chain uses TRBV7-6 with TRBJ1-2; TRBD1 might be the D (6 bases). This CDR3 contains 15 residues. Trimming took off 6 bases at V and 4 bases at J, with 18 bases between the two ends. Germline CDR1 and CDR2: SGHVS and FNYEAQ.

The rearrangement links TRBV24-1 to TRBJ2-1, with D possibly TRBD2 on 7 matching bases. The CDR3 sequence is 16 residues long. CDR1 is KGHDR, CDR2 SFDVKD, per germline. V was clipped by 0 bases and J by 3 bases, with 11 bases between them. The CDR3 DNA reads TGTGCCACCAGTGATTTGAGGAGGGGGGGCTACAATGAGCAGTTCTTC. It codes for CATSDLRRGGYNEQFF.

The rearrangement uses TRBV6-5 and TRBJ2-7; 10 bases map to TRBD1. Germline V gives CDR1 MNHEY, CDR2 SVGAGI. The junction had 10 bases not matched to a gene; V was cut back by 6 bases and J by 5 bases. The CDR3 has 15 amino acids. The CDR3 nucleotides are TGTGCCAGCAGAGCGGACAGGGGGAGGTTTCACGAGCAGTACTTC. Its translation is CASRADRGRFHEQYF.

This clone was seen once. This chain uses TRBV19 with TRBJ2-1; 7 nucleotides agree with TRBD2. Looked up from germline, CDR1 is LNHDA and CDR2 is SQIVND (reference sequence). The ends lost 1 base at V and 0 bases at J; junction bases unmatched: 0. The CDR3 consists of 15 residues. CDR3 in DNA: TGTGCCAGTAGTATAGCTAGCGGCTCCTACAATGAGCAGTTCTTC. Protein product: CASSIASGSYNEQFF.